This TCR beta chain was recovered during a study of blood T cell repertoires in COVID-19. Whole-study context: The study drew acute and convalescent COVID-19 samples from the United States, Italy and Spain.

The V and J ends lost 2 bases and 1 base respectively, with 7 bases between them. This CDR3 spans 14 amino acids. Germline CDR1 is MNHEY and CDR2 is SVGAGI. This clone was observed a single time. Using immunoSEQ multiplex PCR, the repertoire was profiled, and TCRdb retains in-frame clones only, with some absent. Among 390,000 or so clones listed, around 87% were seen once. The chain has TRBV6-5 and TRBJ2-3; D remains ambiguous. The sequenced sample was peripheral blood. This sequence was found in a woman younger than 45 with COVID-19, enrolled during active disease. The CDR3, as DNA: TGTGCCAGCAGTTACGTACAGCGCACAGATACGCAGTATTTT. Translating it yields CASSYVQRTDTQYF.